The 30 T cell receptor beta chains listed next were all sequenced from one sample in a study of T cells in Graves' hyperthyroidism and ophthalmopathy (dated by TCRdb to between 2018 and 2021). Preparation of the library involved multiplex PCR. TCRdb shows the sequencer as Illumina HiSeq 2000. TCR beta CDR3 regions were amplified from RNA transcripts. A first-round RT-PCR of the TCR CDR3 used the HTBI primer set with the Qiagen OneStep RT-PCR kit. TCRdb took the public reads, trimmed them with fastp at Q25, ran MiXCR for clone calling and kept in-frame beta chains. Identical CDR3 protein sequences are pooled into one entry, listed with their most common genes and DNA. This sample lists around 290,000 distinct CDR3 sequences; approximately 15% were detected once. The ten most abundant clones make up around 58% of the sample. Sample: blood. The receptors here all came from a woman in her sixties with Graves' ophthalmopathy.

This clonotype was counted many times. The J gene is TRBJ1-2, the V gene TRBV6-1; 7 positions agree with TRBD1. The V segment lost 3 bases and the J segment 4 bases; nucleotides outside the gene matches: 5. The CDR3 has 14 amino acids. In germline, CDR1 is MNHNS, CDR2 SASEGT. As DNA, the CDR3 is TGTGCCAGCAGTGACGGGACAGCACCCTATGGCTACACCTTC. Translated: CASSDGTAPYGYTF.

The count of this clonotype is one. The gene calls are TRBV3-1 and TRBJ1-4; maybe TRBD1 (6 bases). Looked up from germline, CDR1 is LGHDT and CDR2 is YNNKEL (reference sequence). The CDR3 has 15 residues. V lost 4 bases and J 3 bases, leaving 12 bases between the germline ends. Here the CDR3 DNA reads TGTGCCAGCAGCCTCCAGGGGTGGGCTAATGAAAAACTGTTTTTT. Its translation is CASSLQGWANEKLFF.

The chain is built from TRBV7-9 and TRBJ1-1, with D possibly being TRBD1 (6 bases). Germline V gives CDR1 SEHNR, CDR2 FQNEAQ (reference sequence). The CDR3 covers 15 residues. The V and J ends lost 5 bases and 3 bases respectively, with 16 bases between them. CDR3 protein: CASSPPDRTYTEAFF. CDR3 DNA: TGTGCCAGCAGCCCCCCGGACAGAACATACACTGAAGCTTTCTTT.

This clonotype was seen more than once but under ten times. This chain uses TRBV7-3 with TRBJ1-4; D not certain. The germline V and J ends were trimmed by 2 bases and 3 bases, with 4 bases remaining between them. This CDR3 has 13 amino acids. Germline loops: CDR1 SGHTA, CDR2 FQGTGA. This CDR3 is CASSLRPNEKLFF. CDR3 coding DNA: TGTGCCAGCAGCTTACGGCCTAATGAAAAACTGTTTTTT.

The chain combines TRBV3-1 with TRBJ1-6, with D tentatively TRBD1 (6 bases). Germline V gene data show CDR1 as LGHDT and CDR2 as YNNKEL (reference sequence). V lost 1 base, J lost 9 bases, and 13 bases lay in between. The CDR3 has 15 residues. CDR3 in amino acids: CASSQVRTDSSPLHF. The CDR3, as DNA: TGTGCCAGCAGCCAAGTTAGGACAGATTCTTCACCCCTCCACTTT. Drawing the rest from reference TRBV3-1 and TRBJ1-6, the complete variable domain is DTAVSQTPKYLVTQMGNDKSIKCEQNLGHDTMYWYKQDSKKFLKIMFSYNNKELIINETVPNRFSPKSPDKAHLNLHINSLELGDSAVYFCASSQVRTDSSPLHFGNGTRLTVT.

This clonotype was counted at least ten times. This chain uses TRBV29-1 with TRBJ1-1, with unresolved D. Trimming pared 6 bases from V and 6 bases from J, leaving 14 bases between. This CDR3 is built from 12 residues. The germline V gene encodes CDR1 SQVTM and CDR2 ANQGSEA. For the CDR3, the DNA is TGCAGCGTCGTTTACAGCGGCGCTGAAGCTTTCTTT. This codes for CSVVYSGAEAFF. Combining the CDR3 with reference TRBV29-1 and TRBJ1-1 gives the whole variable domain SAVISQKPSRDICQRGTSLTIQCQVDSQVTMMFWYRQQPGQSLTLIATANQGSEATYESGFVIDKFPISRPNLTFSTLTVSNMSPEDSSIYLCSVVYSGAEAFFGQGTRLTVV.

This clonotype has a handful of counts. The gene calls are TRBV18 and TRBJ1-1, with TRBD1 as a possible D gene (6 bases). Germline CDR1 KGHSH, CDR2 LQKENI. The CDR3 is 15 amino acids. V gave up 8 bases and J gave up 2 bases, with 18 bases separating them. The CDR3 nucleotides are TGTGCCAGCCCACGCTTGGGACACGCCAACACTGAAGCTTTCTTT. Translation: CASPRLGHANTEAFF.

This clonotype was seen at least ten times. The chain combines TRBV9 with TRBJ2-4; weak D call: TRBD1 (7 bases). The CDR3 runs to 14 residues. V was shortened by 0 bases and J by 8 bases, with 12 bases between the two germline ends. The germline CDR1 and CDR2 sequences are SGDLS and YYNGEE. The CDR3 sequence: CASSVASRGDIQYF. Written as DNA, the CDR3 is TGTGCCAGCAGCGTAGCCAGCAGGGGGGACATTCAGTACTTC.

This rearrangement joins TRBV4-1 to TRBJ1-1; TRBD1 aligns across 8 bases. Germline V gene lookup returns CDR1 MGHRA and CDR2 YSYEKL. The CDR3 runs 15 residues. Trimming at V came to 3 bases and at J to 12 bases, leaving 15 bases not matched to a gene. CDR3 protein: CASSHELGTGGESFF. In nucleotides, the CDR3 is TGCGCCAGCAGCCATGAACTAGGGACAGGCGGCGAATCTTTCTTT.

This clonotype was seen many times. The J gene is TRBJ1-1, the V gene TRBV6-2 or TRBV6-3; TRBD1 matches at 8 bases. The V gene's germline CDR1 is MNHEY and CDR2 SVGEGT. CDR3 size: 17 residues. The V gene end was trimmed by 2 bases and the J gene end by 1 base; junction bases not matched to a gene: 9. CDR3 residues: CASSYNSFGTGNTEAFF. The DNA of the CDR3 is TGTGCCAGCAGTTACAATTCGTTTGGGACAGGGAACACTGAAGCTTTCTTT.

This clonotype was found a few times. V and J are TRBV9 and TRBJ2-5; D uncertain. Trimming left V 1 base short and J 0 bases short, with 4 bases between. This CDR3 has 13 residues. Germline CDR1 SGDLS, CDR2 YYNGEE. CDR3 region: CASSVRDQETQYF. The CDR3 coding sequence is TGTGCCAGCAGCGTAAGGGACCAAGAGACCCAGTACTTC.

This clonotype was detected only a few times. The rearrangement links TRBV11-2 to TRBJ2-5, with TRBD1 as a possible D gene (6 bases). The germline V and J ends were trimmed by 9 bases and 2 bases, with 16 bases remaining between them. Germline V gene sequence: CDR1 SGHAT, CDR2 FQNNGV. This CDR3 is 14 amino acids long. CDR3 sequence (DNA): TGTGCCAGTAGTCCCGGACAGATGCAAGAGACCCAGTACTTC. This gives the protein CASSPGQMQETQYF. Drawing the rest from reference TRBV11-2 and TRBJ2-5, the complete variable domain is EAGVAQSPRYKIIEKRQSVAFWCNPISGHATLYWYQQILGQGPKLLIQFQNNGVVDDSQLPKDRFSAERLKGVDSTLKIQPAKLEDSAVYLCASSPGQMQETQYFGPGTRLLVL.

This chain joins TRBV6-5 and TRBJ2-4, with TRBD2 as a possible D gene (5 bases). Looked up from germline, CDR1 is MNHEY and CDR2 is SVGAGI. V shed 8 bases and J shed 2 bases, with 16 bases lying between them. There are 15 residues in the CDR3. CDR3 coding DNA: TGTGCCAGCGCTTACGGGGTAGGGTCCAAAAACATTCAGTACTTC. Translated: CASAYGVGSKNIQYF.

This clonotype was seen repeatedly, ten times or more. For the CDR3, the DNA is TGTGCCAGCAGCTTTCAGGGGACCACCGGGGAGCTGTTTTTT. The encoded protein is CASSFQGTTGELFF. The chain has TRBV7-2 and TRBJ2-2, with D perhaps matching TRBD1 (6 bases). Germline V CDR1 and CDR2: SGHTA, FQGNSA. The V and J ends lost 3 bases and 4 bases respectively, with 9 bases between them. The CDR3 loop spans 14 amino acids.

The genes are TRBV19 and TRBJ1-1; 11 bases fit TRBD1. The length of the CDR3 is 15 residues. Germline assignment: CDR1 LNHDA and CDR2 SQIVND (reference sequence). J was trimmed by 4 bases and V by 7 bases; bases with no gene match: 8. For the CDR3, the DNA is TGTGCCAGTAATGCCCCGGGACAGGGGGTCACTGAAGCTTTCTTT. The encoded protein is CASNAPGQGVTEAFF.

This clonotype was detected many times. The DNA for the CDR3 is TGCAGCGTTTTAAAACTAAAGGACAGTCGGACTAGCGGGAGCTCCTACGAGCAGTACTTC. Translated: CSVLKLKDSRTSGSSYEQYF. V usage is TRBV29-1 and J usage is TRBJ2-7; 13 bases line up with TRBD2. Germline loops: CDR1 SQVTM, CDR2 ANQGSEA. This CDR3 region has 20 residues. Trimming at V came to 5 bases and at J to 0 bases, leaving 19 bases not matched to a gene.

V gene TRBV27 combines with J gene TRBJ2-7; possibly TRBD2 for D (5 bases). V lost 5 bases and J 4 bases, leaving 12 bases between the germline ends. CDR3 length: 13 amino acids. Germline V gives CDR1 MNHEY, CDR2 SMNVEV (reference sequence). The CDR3 bases are TGTGCCAGCAGTCCCTCGCGGGCATACGAGCAGTACTTC. The encoded protein is CASSPSRAYEQYF.

This clonotype was seen repeatedly, ten times or more. The chain recombines TRBV20-1 with TRBJ1-6, with D possibly matching TRBD1 (6 bases). Germline V CDR1 and CDR2: DFQATT, SNEGSKA (reference sequence). This CDR3 has 16 amino acids. The V end was cut by 5 bases, the J end by 7 bases, with 21 bases between. The CDR3 DNA reads as TGCAGTGCTCCTACAGGGATCGGATATATGAATTCACCCCTCCACTTT. Residues: CSAPTGIGYMNSPLHF.

This clonotype was detected only a few times. Just one base apart from a much larger clone, this may be a read error. The chain joins TRBV20-1 to TRBJ2-1; D remains unclear. CDR3 length: 10 amino acids. The V gene's germline CDR1 is DFQATT and CDR2 SNEGSKA (reference sequence). The CDR3 nucleotides read TGCAATGCTAGATCCAATGAGCAGTTCTTC. This sequence encodes CNARSNEQFF.

This clonotype was seen many times. The chain couples TRBV29-1 to TRBJ2-5; 15 nucleotides align to TRBD2. The CDR3 covers 15 residues. Germline CDR1 is SQVTM and CDR2 is ANQGSEA. With 4 bases clipped from V and 4 bases from J, the junction kept 4 bases outside the gene matches. The CDR3 reads CSVVGTSGGRETQYF. DNA of the CDR3: TGCAGCGTTGTCGGGACTAGCGGGGGGCGAGAGACCCAGTACTTC.

In its sample, this clonotype was seen many times. The V gene is TRBV6-5, the J gene TRBJ2-7; D may be TRBD1 (6 bases). The CDR3 extends over 13 amino acids. Looked up from germline, CDR1 is MNHEY and CDR2 is SVGAGI. Trimming took 2 bases from V and 2 from J, leaving 7 bases between them. CDR3 DNA: TGTGCCAGCAGTTACGACAGGACCTACGAGCAGTACTTC. Protein sequence: CASSYDRTYEQYF.

There are many counts of this clonotype. This chain connects TRBV10-3 to TRBJ2-7, with 7 nucleotides matching TRBD2. The V and J ends lost 0 bases and 3 bases, in that order; junction bases with no gene match: 11. Germline CDR1 and CDR2: ENHRY and SYGVKD. The CDR3 is made up of 17 amino acids. In DNA form, the CDR3 reads TGTGCCATCAGTGAGTCCGGACTAGGATTGGAGGGCTACGAGCAGTACTTC. Protein sequence: CAISESGLGLEGYEQYF.

In its sample, this clonotype was seen once. One base away lies a much larger clone, so this may be a sequencing read error. The gene calls are TRBV6-9 and TRBJ2-5; 14 positions match TRBD2. V lost 3 bases, J lost 2 bases, and 11 bases stayed unmatched. Germline CDR1 reads MNHGY; CDR2 reads SVAAGI. The CDR3 runs to 19 residues. CDR3 sequence: CASSYVGLRTSGGQETQYF. CDR3 coding DNA: TGTGCCAGCAGTTACGTCGGACTCAGGACTAGCGGGGGGCAAGAGACCCAGTACTTC.

This clonotype was observed at least ten times. This sequence joins TRBV3-1 and TRBJ1-5; TRBD1 aligns across 7 bases. The CDR3 sequence is 15 residues long. The V gene's germline CDR1 is LGHDT and CDR2 YNNKEL (reference sequence). Trimming at V came to 1 base and at J to 9 bases, leaving 9 bases not matched to a gene. The CDR3 bases are TGTGCCAGCAGCCAAGGAGGGACAGCGAGTTCGCCCCAGCATTTT. This sequence encodes CASSQGGTASSPQHF.

This clonotype appeared many times. The J gene is TRBJ2-1, the V gene TRBV2; TRBD2 might be the D (5 bases). This CDR3 region has 12 residues. Germline V gives CDR1 SNHLY, CDR2 FYNNEI. The germline V and J ends were trimmed by 6 bases and 15 bases, with 18 bases remaining between them. CDR3 amino acids: CASRRTETGWFF. The CDR3 coding sequence is TGTGCCAGCAGGAGGACTGAAACCGGGTGGTTCTTC.

In DNA form, the CDR3 reads TGTGCCAGCAGCTTACAATCTGGCGGCTCCTACGAGCAGTACTTC. Amino acids: CASSLQSGGSYEQYF. This chain connects TRBV7-2 to TRBJ2-7; no firm D call. The CDR3 runs 15 residues. Germline lookup yields CDR1 SGHTA and CDR2 FQGNSA. V was pared by 2 bases and J by 0 bases, with 11 bases between.

This clonotype was seen ten or more times. The gene calls are TRBV12-3 or TRBV12-4 and TRBJ1-3; no definite D call. This CDR3 contains 15 residues. V lost 6 bases and J 2 bases, leaving 14 bases between the germline ends. The CDR3 region is CASRWAYLAGNTIYF. The CDR3 bases are TGTGCCAGCAGATGGGCCTACCTCGCTGGAAACACCATATATTTT.

This clonotype came up a few times. The chain couples TRBV9 to TRBJ2-2; the D is unclear. The CDR3 contains 14 residues. Trimming took off 0 bases at V and 5 bases at J, with 8 bases between the two ends. Per germline, CDR1 SGDLS and CDR2 YYNGEE. The chain's CDR3 is CASSVVSETGELFF. As DNA, the CDR3 is TGTGCCAGCAGCGTAGTATCAGAAACCGGGGAGCTGTTTTTT. The full variable domain, with the rest looked up from reference TRBV9 and TRBJ2-2, is DSGVTQTPKHLITATGQRVTLRCSPRSGDLSVYWYQQSLDQGLQFLIQYYNGEERAKGNILERFSAQQFPDLHSELNLSSLELGDSALYFCASSVVSETGELFFGEGSRLTVL.

The CDR3 loop is CASTSQGAGEQYF. CDR3 coding DNA: TGTGCCAGCACTTCCCAGGGGGCGGGTGAGCAGTACTTC. The rearrangement links TRBV2 to TRBJ2-7; 8 nucleotides line up with TRBD1. Trimming at V came to 7 bases and at J to 7 bases, leaving 9 bases not matched to a gene. The CDR3 has 13 amino acids. Germline lookup yields CDR1 SNHLY and CDR2 FYNNEI. Based on the CDR3 plus reference TRBV2 and TRBJ2-7, the full variable domain is EPEVTQTPSHQVTQMGQEVILRCVPISNHLYFYWYRQILGQKVEFLVSFYNNEISEKSEIFDDQFSVERPDGSNFTLKIRSTKLEDSAMYFCASTSQGAGEQYFGPGTRLTVT.

Many counts were recorded for this clonotype. The chain links TRBV28 to TRBJ1-5; D is possibly TRBD1 (5 bases). This CDR3 region has 15 residues. V lost 6 bases and J lost 3, with 15 bases in between. Germline CDR1 MDHEN, CDR2 SYDVKM. CDR3 sequence reads: CASSSIGHANQPQHF. The CDR3 DNA reads as TGTGCCAGCAGCTCCATCGGACATGCCAATCAGCCCCAGCATTTT.